The sequence of this T cell receptor (beta chain) was determined in a study of shared clonotypes between healthy human individuals. V dropped 0 bases and J dropped 7 bases, with 6 bases sitting between them. The CDR3 loop spans 12 amino acids. Germline assignment: CDR1 MDHEN and CDR2 SYDVKM. On sorted subsets, replicate PCRs used roughly 220 ng DNA, or about 30,000 T cell genomes. Using immunoSEQ multiplex PCR, the repertoire was profiled, and TCRdb retains in-frame clones only, with some absent. The sample has around 2.1 million clones; just over 90% are singletons. Naive CD8 cells comprised CD45RO-negative, CCR7-positively selected cells, excluding terminally differentiated effector memory CD45RA+ cells. Every donor, a Caucasian adult, lived in Nashville, Tennessee. Study observations and caveats: Between several donors, naive CD4 clonotypes were shared at a level of around 4.8%. Deeper or shallower sequencing was expected to change how clonotypes are shared among donors.

On this clone itself: Its antigen is not identified. Other DNA sequences from this sample encode an identical CDR3 as well.

Sequenced sample: naive CD8+ T cells from PBMCs. V gene TRBV28 combines with J gene TRBJ1-1; no clear D gene. This TCR came from a man in his late teens or twenties in good health. Some clones in this sample may be carry-over from other donors' samples. The CDR3 nucleotides are TGTGCCAGCAGTTTATGGGGGAGTGAAGCTTTCTTT. This translates into CASSLWGSEAFF.